This TCR beta chain derives from a study of graft-versus-host responses after intestinal transplantation. Profiled with immunoSEQ multiplex PCR; TCRdb holds only in-frame clones, not every one. The sample carries roughly 20,000 clones, under 50% recorded once. A few counts support this clone. Germline V gene data show CDR1 as MNHEY and CDR2 as SMNVEV (reference sequence). The CDR3 has 14 residues. Trimming at V came to 6 bases and at J to 2 bases, leaving 6 bases not matched to a gene. The sequencing here drew on alloreactive CD4+ T cells from a mixed lymphocyte reaction culture, taken before intestinal transplant. Subset specified: CFSE-low proliferating T cells sorted from approximately 6-day pre-transplant mixed lymphocyte reaction (GvH or HvG direction). The sequence derives from a human patient who received an intestinal transplant. The chain employs TRBV27 and TRBJ2-7; 8 bases fit TRBD1. The CDR3 sequence is CASRGTGRTYEQYF. The CDR3 bases are TGTGCCAGCAGAGGGACAGGCCGAACCTACGAGCAGTACTTC.